This TCR beta chain was retrieved from a study of shared clonotypes between healthy human individuals. Positive CCR7 selection of CD45RO-negative cells yielded the naive CD8 cells, and terminally differentiated effector memory CD45RA+ cells were excluded. The repertoire was sequenced with immunoSEQ multiplex PCR; TCRdb's copy has only in-frame clones and lacks some. The table has 2 million or so clones, less than 95% seen once. The CDR3 totals 14 residues. After removal of 4 bases from V and 3 bases from J, the junction contained 5 bases not matched to a gene. From germline, CDR1 is MDHEN and CDR2 SYDVKM.

Material: naive CD8+ T cells sorted from blood. The receptor comes from a man younger than 35 in good health. This sequence joins TRBV28 and TRBJ2-7; 8 bases map to TRBD1. The CDR3 DNA reads as TGTGCCAGCAGTTGGACAGGGTCGGGCTACGAGCAGTACTTC. Its protein product is CASSWTGSGYEQYF.